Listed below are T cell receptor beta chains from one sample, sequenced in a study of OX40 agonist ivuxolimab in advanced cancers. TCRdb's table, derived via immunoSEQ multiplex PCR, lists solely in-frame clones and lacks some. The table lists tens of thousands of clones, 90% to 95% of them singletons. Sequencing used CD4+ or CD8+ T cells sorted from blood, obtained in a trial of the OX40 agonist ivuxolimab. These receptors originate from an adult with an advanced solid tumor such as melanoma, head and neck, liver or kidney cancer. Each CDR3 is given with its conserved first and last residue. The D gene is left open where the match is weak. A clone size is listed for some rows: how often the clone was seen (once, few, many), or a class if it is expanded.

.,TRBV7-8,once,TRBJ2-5,CASSLAGDYETQYF,TGTGCCAGCAGCTTAGCGGGAGACTATGAGACCCAGTACTTC
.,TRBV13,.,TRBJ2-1,CASSLVLNNEQFF,TGTGCCAGCAGCTTAGTCTTAAACAATGAGCAGTTCTTC
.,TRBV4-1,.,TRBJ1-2,CASSQGGVGYGYTF,TGCGCCAGCAGCCAAGGAGGGGTTGGCTATGGCTACACCTTC
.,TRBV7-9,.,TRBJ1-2,CASSFADRNGYTF,TGTGCCAGCAGCTTCGCCGACAGGAATGGCTACACCTTC
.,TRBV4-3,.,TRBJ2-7,CASSQVTDSSYEQYF,TGCGCCAGCAGCCAAGTCACGGACTCCTCCTACGAGCAGTACTTC
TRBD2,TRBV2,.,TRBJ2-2,CASRPPGGVTIRTGELFF,TGTGCCAGCAGACCCCCGGGGGGGGTAACAATCCGGACCGGGGAGCTGTTTTTT
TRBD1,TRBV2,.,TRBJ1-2,CASSEAGTGYGYTF,TGTGCCAGCAGTGAAGCGGGGACAGGCTATGGCTACACCTTC
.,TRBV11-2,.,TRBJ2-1,CASSLGWGSDHNEQFF,TGTGCCAGCAGCTTAGGGTGGGGTAGCGACCACAATGAGCAGTTCTTC
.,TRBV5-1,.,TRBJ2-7,CASSDGQSYEQYF,TGCGCCAGCAGCGATGGACAATCCTACGAGCAGTACTTC
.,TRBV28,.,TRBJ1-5,CASSLLGDVTYSNQPQHF,TGTGCCAGCAGCCTCCTGGGAGATGTGACATATAGCAATCAGCCCCAGCATTTT
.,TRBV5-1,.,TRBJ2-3,CASSPTTLEVADTQYF,TGCGCCAGCAGCCCAACGACACTAGAGGTTGCGGATACGCAGTATTTT
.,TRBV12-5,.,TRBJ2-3,CASEASSTDTQYF,TGTGCTAGTGAGGCCTCCAGCACAGATACGCAGTATTTT
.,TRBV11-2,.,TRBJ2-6,CASSFGPGTGGANVLTF,.
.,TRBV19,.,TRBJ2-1,CASSPRTWTSNEQFF,TGTGCCAGTAGTCCTAGAACCTGGACAAGCAATGAGCAGTTCTTC
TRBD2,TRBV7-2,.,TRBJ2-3,CASSISGSGTDTQYF,TGTGCCAGCAGTATTAGCGGGAGCGGCACAGATACGCAGTATTTT
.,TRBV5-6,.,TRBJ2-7,CASSFLREAYEQYF,TGTGCCAGCAGCTTTCTAAGGGAGGCTTACGAGCAGTACTTC
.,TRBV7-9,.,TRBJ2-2,CASSPSEMELLGELFF,TGTGCCAGCAGCCCTAGCGAGATGGAGCTCCTCGGGGAGCTGTTTTTT
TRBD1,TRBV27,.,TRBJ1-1,CASSSRKGAGNTEAFF,TGTGCCAGCAGTTCTCGGAAGGGGGCAGGGAACACTGAAGCTTTCTTT
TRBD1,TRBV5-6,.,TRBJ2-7,CASSSSRGRAYEQYF,TGTGCCAGCAGCTCATCCAGGGGGCGAGCCTACGAGCAGTACTTC
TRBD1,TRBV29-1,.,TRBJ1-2,CSVVDRGYGYTF,TGCAGCGTTGTTGACAGGGGTTATGGCTACACCTTC
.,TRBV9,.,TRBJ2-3,CASSPEGGVTDTQYF,TGTGCCAGCAGCCCCGAGGGGGGAGTCACAGATACGCAGTATTTT
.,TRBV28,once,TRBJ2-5,CASRSVGRVQETQYF,TGTGCCAGCAGGAGCGTAGGTAGGGTACAAGAGACCCAGTACTTC
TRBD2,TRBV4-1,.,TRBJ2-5,CASSRTSGLGTQYF,TGCGCCAGCAGCAGGACTAGCGGGCTGGGGACCCAGTACTTC
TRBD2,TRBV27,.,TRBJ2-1,CASSPIAGIYNEQFF,TGTGCCAGCAGTCCCATAGCGGGGATCTACAATGAGCAGTTCTTC
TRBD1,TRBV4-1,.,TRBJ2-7,CASSLITGDPSYEQYF,TGCGCCAGCAGCCTCATAACAGGGGATCCTTCCTACGAGCAGTACTTC
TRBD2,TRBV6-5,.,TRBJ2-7,CASSVAGEDYEQYF,TGTGCCAGCAGCGTAGCGGGAGAGGATTACGAGCAGTACTTC
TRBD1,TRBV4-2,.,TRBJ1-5,CASSQEMDRRNQPQHF,TGTGCCAGCAGCCAGGAGATGGACAGGAGAAATCAGCCCCAGCATTTT
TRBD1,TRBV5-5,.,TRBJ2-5,CASSQWDSQETQYF,TGTGCCAGCAGCCAATGGGACAGCCAAGAGACCCAGTACTTC